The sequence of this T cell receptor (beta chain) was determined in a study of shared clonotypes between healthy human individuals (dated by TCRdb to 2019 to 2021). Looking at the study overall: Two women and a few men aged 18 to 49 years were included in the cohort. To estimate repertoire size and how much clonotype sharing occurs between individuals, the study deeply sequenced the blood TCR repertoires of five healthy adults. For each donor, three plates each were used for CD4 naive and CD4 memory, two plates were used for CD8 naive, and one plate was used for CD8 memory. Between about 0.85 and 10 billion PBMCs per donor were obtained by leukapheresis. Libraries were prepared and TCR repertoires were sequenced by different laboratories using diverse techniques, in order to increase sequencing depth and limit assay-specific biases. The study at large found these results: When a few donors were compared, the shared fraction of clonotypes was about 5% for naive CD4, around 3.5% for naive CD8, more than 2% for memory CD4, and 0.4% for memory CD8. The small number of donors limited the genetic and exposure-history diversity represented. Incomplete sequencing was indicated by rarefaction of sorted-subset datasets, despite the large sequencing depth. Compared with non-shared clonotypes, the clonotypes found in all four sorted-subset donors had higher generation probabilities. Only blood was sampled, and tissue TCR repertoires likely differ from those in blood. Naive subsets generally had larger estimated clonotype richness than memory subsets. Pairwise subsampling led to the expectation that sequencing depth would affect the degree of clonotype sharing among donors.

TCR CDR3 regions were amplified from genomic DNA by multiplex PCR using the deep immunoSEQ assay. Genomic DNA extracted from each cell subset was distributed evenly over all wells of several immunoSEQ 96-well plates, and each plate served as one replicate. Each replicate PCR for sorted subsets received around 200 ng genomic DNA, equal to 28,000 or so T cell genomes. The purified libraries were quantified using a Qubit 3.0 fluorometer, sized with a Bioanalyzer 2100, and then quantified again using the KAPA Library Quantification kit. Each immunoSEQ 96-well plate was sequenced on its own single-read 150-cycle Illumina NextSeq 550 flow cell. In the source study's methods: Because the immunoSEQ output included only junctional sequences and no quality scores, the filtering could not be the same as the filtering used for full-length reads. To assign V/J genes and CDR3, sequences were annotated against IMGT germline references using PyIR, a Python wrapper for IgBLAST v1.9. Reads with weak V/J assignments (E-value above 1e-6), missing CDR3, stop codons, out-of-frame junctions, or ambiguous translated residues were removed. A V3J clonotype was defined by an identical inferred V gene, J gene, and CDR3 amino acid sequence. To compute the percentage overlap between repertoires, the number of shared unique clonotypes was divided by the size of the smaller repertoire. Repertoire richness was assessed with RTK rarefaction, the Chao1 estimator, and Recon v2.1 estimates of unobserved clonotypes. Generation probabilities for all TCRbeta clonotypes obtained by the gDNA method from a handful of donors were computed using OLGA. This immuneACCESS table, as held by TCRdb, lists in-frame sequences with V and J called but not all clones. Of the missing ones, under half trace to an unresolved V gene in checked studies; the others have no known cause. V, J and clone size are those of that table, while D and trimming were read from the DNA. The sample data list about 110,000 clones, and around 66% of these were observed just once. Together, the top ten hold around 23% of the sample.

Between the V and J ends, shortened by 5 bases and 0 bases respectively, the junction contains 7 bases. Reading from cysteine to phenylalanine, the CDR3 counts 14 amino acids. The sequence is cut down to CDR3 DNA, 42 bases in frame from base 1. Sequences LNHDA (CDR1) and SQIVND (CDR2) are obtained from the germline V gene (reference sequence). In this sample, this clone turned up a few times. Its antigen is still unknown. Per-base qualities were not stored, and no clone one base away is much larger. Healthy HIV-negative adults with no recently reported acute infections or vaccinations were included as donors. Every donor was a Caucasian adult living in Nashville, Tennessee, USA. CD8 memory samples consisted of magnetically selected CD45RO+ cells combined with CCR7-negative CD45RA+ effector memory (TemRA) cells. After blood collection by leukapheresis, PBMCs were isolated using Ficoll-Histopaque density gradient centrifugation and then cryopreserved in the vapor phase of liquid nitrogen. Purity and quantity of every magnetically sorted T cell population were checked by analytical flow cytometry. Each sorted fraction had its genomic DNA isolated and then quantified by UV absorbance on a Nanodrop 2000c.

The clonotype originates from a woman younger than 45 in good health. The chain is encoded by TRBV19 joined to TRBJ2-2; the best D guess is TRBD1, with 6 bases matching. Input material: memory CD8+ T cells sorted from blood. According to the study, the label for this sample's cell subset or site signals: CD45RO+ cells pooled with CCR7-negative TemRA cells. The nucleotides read TGTGCCAGTAGTGGACAGCCGAACACCGGGGAGCTGTTTTTT. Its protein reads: CASSGQPNTGELFF.